This TCR beta chain was sequenced for a study of T cell repertoires in cytomegalovirus infection. Background on the study: Indicated by public TCR beta signatures were CMV infection and matching HLA type.

Regarding the study as a whole: The study found HLA-C-restricted CMV-specific TCR beta clonotypes dominating the ex vivo response.

The CDR3 sequence is 17 residues long. V gave up 0 bases and J gave up 6 bases, with 18 bases separating them. Germline-derived CDR1 and CDR2 are MDHEN and SYDVKM. TCRdb re-called the reads through MiXCR, storing one row per CDR3 protein. The table has 100,000 to 150,000 distinct CDR3 sequences, over 25% seen once. Regarding this clonotype: The antigen remains unidentified.

The receptor's source is a human donor in good health (CMV status not recorded). Some clones in this sample may be carry-over from other donors' samples. The chain carries TRBV28 and TRBJ2-1; D may be TRBD2 (7 bases). The input for sequencing was CD8+ T cells from cultured PBMCs, taken from culture after CMV antigen stimulation. The CDR3 protein is CASSLWLIGGAINEQFF. The DNA for the CDR3 is TGTGCCAGCAGTTTATGGCTTATTGGGGGGGCCATCAATGAGCAGTTCTTC.